These T cell receptor beta chains were read from a single sample in a study of cytomegalovirus exposure and HLA in healthy donors. The table came from immunoSEQ multiplex PCR; TCRdb's copy has only in-frame clones and leaves some out. The sample yields under 200,000 clones, about 81% seen once. Input material: PBMCs. These receptors all stem from a woman under 40 in good health and CMV-seronegative. CDR3s include the opening cysteine and the closing phenylalanine or tryptophan. The order of the fields is V gene, clone size, J gene, D gene, CDR3 DNA, CDR3 protein. D genes are given only for firm matches. Clone size appears in some rows only: once, few, many, or a class for an expanded clone.

>TRBV2|.|TRBJ1-1|.
TGTGCCAGCAGTTTTGTGCCGGGACTGCTGAGAGCTTTCTTT
CASSFVPGLLRAFF
>TRBV6-1|.|TRBJ1-5|TRBD1
TGTGCCAGTCAGGGACAGGTGAAACAGCCCCAGCATTTT
CASQGQVKQPQHF
>TRBV5-1|.|TRBJ2-3|TRBD2
TGCGCCAGCAGCCCGGGGGGGACCTCTAGCACAGATACGCAGTATTTT
CASSPGGTSSTDTQYF
>TRBV4-1|.|TRBJ1-5|.
TGCGCCAGCAGTCAGCCGGGGCAGCCCCAGCATTTT
CASSQPGQPQHF
>TRBV18|.|TRBJ2-1|TRBD1
TGTGCCAGCTCAACAGGGGGGACCTACAATGAGCAGTTCTTC
CASSTGGTYNEQFF
>TRBV5-1|.|TRBJ1-4|.
TGCGCCAGCAGCCTAACAGGGACGGCTAATGAAAAACTGTTTTTT
CASSLTGTANEKLFF
>TRBV19|.|TRBJ2-6|TRBD1
TGTGCCAGTAGTGGGACAGGGGGCTTCGGGGCCAACGTCCTGACTTTC
CASSGTGGFGANVLTF
>TRBV30|.|TRBJ2-3|TRBD1
TGTGCCTGGAGTGCCTACCCGGGACAGAAAAGCACAGATACGCAGTATTTT
CAWSAYPGQKSTDTQYF
>TRBV30|once|TRBJ2-7|.
TGTGCCTGGACCTTCCGGGACACTTTCTACGAGCAGTACTTC
CAWTFRDTFYEQYF
>TRBV5-4|.|TRBJ1-1|.
TGTGCCAGCAGGTCAGGGCCCTTGGGCACTGAAGCTTTCTTT
CASRSGPLGTEAFF
>TRBV2|few|TRBJ2-7|.
TGTGCCAGCAGGGGGTTTGTGGACAACTACGAGCAGTACTTC
CASRGFVDNYEQYF
>TRBV14|.|TRBJ2-5|TRBD1
TGTGCCAGCAGCCAAACAGGGGAAGGTCAAGAGACCCAGTACTTC
CASSQTGEGQETQYF
>TRBV11-2|.|TRBJ1-5|.
TGTGCCAGCAGCTCGGGCGGGGGCCCGAGGCCCCAGCATTTT
CASSSGGGPRPQHF
>TRBV30|.|TRBJ2-7|.
TGTGCCTGGAGTGTACAAGGGAGCTCCTACGAGCAGTACTTC
CAWSVQGSSYEQYF
>TRBV6-1|.|TRBJ2-7|.
TGTGCCAGCAGTGAAGACATCGACTTCTCCTACGAGCAGTACTTC
CASSEDIDFSYEQYF
>TRBV7-9|.|TRBJ2-7|.
TGTGCCAGCAGCCGCCTAACTTCCTACGAGCAGTACTTC
CASSRLTSYEQYF
>TRBV7-9|.|TRBJ2-2|TRBD2
TGTGCCAGCAGCCTCGGACTAGCGGGAACCGGGGAGCTGTTTTTT
CASSLGLAGTGELFF
>TRBV4-1|.|TRBJ1-2|.
TGCGCCAGCAGCCAAGTTGTAACAGAGTATGGCTACACCTTC
CASSQVVTEYGYTF
>TRBV27|.|TRBJ2-6|.
TGTGCCAGCAGTCACATCTCTGGGGCCAACGTCCTGACTTTC
CASSHISGANVLTF
>TRBV28|.|TRBJ2-5|TRBD2
TGTGCCAGCATGACCGCGGGGGGGCAACAAGAGACCCAGTACTTC
CASMTAGGQQETQYF
>TRBV28|.|TRBJ2-3|TRBD1
TGTGCCAGCAACAGACAGGGAGTCACAGATACGCAGTATTTT
CASNRQGVTDTQYF